These T cell receptor beta chains were read from a single sample in a study of T cell responses to AZD1222 COVID-19 vaccine. Only in-frame clones appear in the TCRdb table, and some are missing; sequencing was by immunoSEQ multiplex PCR. The table includes approximately 64,000 clones, around 84% detected once. The sequences come from peripheral blood, collected on day 0 of AZD1222 vaccination. The receptors originated from an adult in good health. Each CDR3 is given with its conserved first and last residue. Each record gives: J gene, V gene, CDR3 protein.

TRBJ1-3 | TRBV3-1/TRBV3-2 | CASSQDNQGGLYGNTIYF
TRBJ2-4 | TRBV6-5 | CATNKNIQYF
TRBJ2-7 | TRBV19 | CASSAHRDLDNEQYF
TRBJ2-7 | TRBV15 | CATSSPYEQYF
TRBJ2-1 | TRBV6-1 | CASSEWERPTYNEQFF
TRBJ2-7 | TRBV7-9 | CASSLGTSSYEQYF
TRBJ2-5 | TRBV9 | CASSYAGTSDQETQYF
TRBJ1-1 | TRBV18 | CASSPGQGAEAFF
TRBJ1-3 | TRBV16 | CASSQSPGTQTQTWNTIYF
TRBJ1-5 | TRBV27 | CASSSWDTGNQPQHF
TRBJ2-1 | TRBV19 | CASSLRTSGGPPYNEQFF
TRBJ2-2 | TRBV30 | CAWRWGATGELFF
TRBJ2-1 | TRBV10-1 | CASSGVRDRVYEQFF
TRBJ1-1 | TRBV10-2 | CASRIGGESTEAFF
TRBJ1-5 | TRBV7-9 | CASSLGREGAGNQPQHF
TRBJ1-2 | TRBV2 | CASSEAATFGQGAYYGYTF
TRBJ2-5 | TRBV9 | CASSPRWGPGETQYF
TRBJ1-4 | TRBV5-1 | CASSRDRTTNEKLFF
TRBJ1-6 | TRBV2 | CASTDFDRRNSPLHF
TRBJ2-3 | TRBV6-4 | CASSELASTDTQYF
TRBJ1-2 | TRBV4-3 | CASSQEDRSHYGYTF
TRBJ1-3 | TRBV25-1 | CASSDGQFSGNTIYF
TRBJ1-1 | TRBV4-3 | CASSQDLGRVRTEAFF
TRBJ2-1 | TRBV3-1/TRBV3-2 | CASSPRRGALGSYNEQFF
TRBJ1-4 | TRBV19 | CASSIQGASEKLFF
TRBJ1-1 | TRBV5-1 | CASSSGRTGGTEAFF
TRBJ1-1 | TRBV30 | CAWSVSTNTEAFF
TRBJ1-3 | TRBV3-1/TRBV3-2 | CASSQGPTGGNTIYF
TRBJ1-2 | TRBV6-5 | CASSKLGLSGYTF
TRBJ2-7 | TRBV4-3 | CASSPNDRTYEQYF
TRBJ2-2 | TRBV5-1 | CASSPSGQPPTGELFF
TRBJ2-1 | TRBV28 | CASSLRGTFGGAYNEQFF
TRBJ1-5 | TRBV6-2/TRBV6-3 | CASSYSEDQPQHF
TRBJ1-2 | TRBV9 | CASSKTTGDTDYGYTF
TRBJ1-3 | TRBV7-8 | CASSPRGDGNTIYF
TRBJ2-1 | TRBV19 | CASSTSGVGEQFF
TRBJ2-2 | TRBV11-1 | CASSNLAGENTGELFF
TRBJ2-2 | TRBV7-8 | CASSQGKGTGYPGELFF
TRBJ2-2 | TRBV5-4 | CASSSLDLTGELFF
TRBJ1-4 | TRBV4-2 | CASSQRTGEKLFF
TRBJ2-3 | TRBV6-5 | CASSYSTSGGTDTQYF
TRBJ2-1 | TRBV9 | CASSVTGGRYDEQFF
TRBJ2-1 | TRBV7-9 | CASSASGDSYNEQFF
TRBJ1-2 | TRBV9 | CASSVGPGTAGYTF
TRBJ2-3 | TRBV12-3/TRBV12-4 | CASSHRGGFTQYF
TRBJ1-1 | TRBV20-1 | CSASGVSEAFF
TRBJ2-3 | TRBV5-6 | CASSTGAASDTQYF
TRBJ2-2 | TRBV30 | CAWSRGVVAGELFF
TRBJ2-7 | TRBV28 | CASSLPAVRNGASYEQYF
TRBJ1-5 | TRBV5-5 | CASSLSGQAIQPQHF
TRBJ1-3 | TRBV11-1 | CASSRGPISGNTIYF
TRBJ2-7 | TRBV6-2/TRBV6-3 | CASSYWTPSYEQYF
TRBJ1-2 | TRBV7-9 | CASSFGGTYTF
TRBJ1-2 | TRBV5-6 | CASSLRQGLHYGYTF
TRBJ1-2 | TRBV10-3 | CAISDDLGGFYGYTF
TRBJ1-6 | TRBV19 | CASSIPGAENSPLHF
TRBJ2-2 | TRBV4-2 | CASSQEGLGTGELFF
TRBJ2-3 | TRBV7-9 | CAGLVGGSDTQYF
TRBJ1-2 | TRBV5-6 | CASSLARGYTF